This paragraph reports one T cell receptor (beta chain). The data were obtained in a study of monozygotic twins with inflammatory bowel disease. The CDR3 has 14 residues. Germline assignment: CDR1 SGHDN and CDR2 FVKESK. TCRdb re-called the 5' RACE reads and gives one entry per CDR3 protein, without DNA. Its clone listing holds some 300,000 distinct CDR3 sequences. V and J are TRBV14 and TRBJ2-7; the D call from TCRdb, TRBD1, cannot be confirmed without DNA. The material sequenced was blood. The TCR sequence derives from a human donor with ulcerative colitis or Crohn's disease, or a healthy co-twin of an affected twin (not recorded which). The CDR3: CASSQRDGVDEQYF.